This TCR beta chain was documented in a study of T-cell memory formation after mild COVID-19 (dated by TCRdb to the early 2020s). Turning to the overall study: TCR sequence clusters from the two donors were found to be largely donor specific. In a couple of donors, T-cell clones that expanded and contracted after mild COVID-19 were tracked by sequencing TCRalpha and TCRbeta repertoires over time. Two young, previously healthy adult volunteers, one female and one male, were included in the cohort.

The full study reports these points: Clones that contracted from day 15 to 85 showed balanced CD4/CD8 phenotypes, whereas a second wave of clones that expanded from day 15 to 37 leaned towards CD4+. SARS-CoV-2 specificity was not confirmed for the second-wave clones peaking on day 37. Contracting CD4+ clones turned up mainly in the CM and EM memory subsets, whereas EMRA was where CD8+ clones were enriched. Some responding clones were found in pre-infection memory, which suggests that pre-existing cross-reactive memory T cells took part in the SARS-CoV-2 response. The study covered only two mild cases, and larger cohorts including severe cases with pre-infection samples were considered necessary.

This clonotype was seen only a few times. Its recognized antigen is unknown. No base-level quality is on record; no much larger clone is a single base apart. Data came from an Illumina NovaSeq 6000. Using 5'RACE with constant-segment primers, TCRalpha and TCRbeta cDNA libraries were constructed, with sample barcodes and unique molecular identifiers added in the process. Trizol reagent was used to extract RNA from every sample. Library amplification was performed in two PCR steps, and a second sample barcode and Illumina TruSeq adapters were introduced in the second step. Sequencing of libraries was performed on an Illumina NovaSeq with 2 x 150 bp paired-end reads. The original pipeline was this. With migec v1.2.7, reads were demultiplexed and then collapsed into UMI-guided consensus sequences. Using mixcr v2.1.11, UMI consensuses were aligned to TRA and TRB V and J templates and then assembled into clonotypes. Clonotypes were classified as expanded or contracted when called significant by both edgeR and NoisET, with noise models trained on biological replicates. For edgeR calls, the cutoffs were a false discovery rate-adjusted p below 0.01 and a log2 fold-change threshold of 1. As an exploratory analysis of dynamics, max-normalized trajectories of the 1000 most abundant clonotypes were examined by PCA with hierarchical clustering. Separately sequenced CD4+ and CD8+ repertoires were used to assign a CD4 or CD8 phenotype to each responding clone. TCRdb's own reprocessing of the public reads used fastp at Q25 and MiXCR and kept productive beta chains. All rows with the same CDR3 protein become a single entry with the most common DNA and genes. Clone size and V and J calls follow TCRdb, not the original study. The sample yields approximately 340,000 distinct CDR3 sequences; 10% to 15% were counted once. 20% to 25% of the sample comes from the top ten.

PBMCs were isolated by Ficoll-Paque density gradient centrifugation. Looking up the germline V gene yields CDR1 SGHTA and CDR2 FQGNSA. The CDR3 measures 15 amino acids from cysteine to phenylalanine. Solely the CDR3 DNA is kept, with 45 bases framed from the first base. Unmatched junction bases come to 9, with V trimmed by 3 bases and J by 5 bases. Sequencing was performed on PBMCs or a T cell subset sorted from them (not recorded which). This clonotype was obtained from a man aged 18 to 29 who had mild COVID-19 (a few samples of this study predate the infection). The sample titles of this study are shuffled in the database, so cell type and time point are left out; the donor was told from shared clones. The V and J segments used are TRBV7-2 and TRBJ1-1, and 7 junction bases match TRBD1. Read as DNA, the sequence is TGTGCCAGCAGCTTCACAGGGGTTTCAGGGACTGAAGCTTTCTTT. Its product reads: CASSFTGVSGTEAFF. The full variable domain, with segments outside the CDR3 supplied by the reference TRBV7-2 and TRBJ1-1 proteins, appears as GAGVSQSPSNKVTEKGKDVELRCDPISGHTALYWYRQSLGQGLEFLIYFQGNSAPDKSGLPSDRFSAERTGGSVSTLTIQRTQQEDSAVYLCASSFTGVSGTEAFFGQGTRLTVV.